Listed here are 10 T cell receptor beta chains from one sample, sequenced in a study of blood T cell repertoires in COVID-19. Clones were sequenced by immunoSEQ multiplex PCR, and TCRdb holds only the in-frame ones, with some missing. The sample has 400,000 to 450,000 clones, 75% to 90% seen once. Material for sequencing was peripheral blood. Receptors originate from a woman aged 40 to 50 with COVID-19, enrolled during active disease.

V and J are TRBV12-3 or TRBV12-4 and TRBJ2-7; 8 nucleotides agree with TRBD1. This CDR3 comprises 13 residues. Trimming removed 5 bases from V and 8 bases from J; junction bases left unmatched: 8. CDR3 region: CASSPRQGPKQYF. Written as DNA, the CDR3 is TGTGCCAGCAGTCCCCGACAGGGGCCCAAGCAGTACTTC.

This chain uses TRBV14 with TRBJ2-1; D is undetermined. With 1 base removed from V and 4 bases from J, the gap between germline ends came to 2 bases. Germline V gene lookup returns CDR1 SGHDN and CDR2 FVKESK. The CDR3 length is 12 residues. The CDR3 bases are TGTGCCAGCAGCCAAGTATACAATGAGCAGTTCTTC. Its translation is CASSQVYNEQFF.

The V call is TRBV19, the J call TRBJ1-4; 9 nucleotides align to TRBD1. Germline-derived CDR1 and CDR2 are LNHDA and SQIVND (reference sequence). CDR3 length equals 14 residues. V lost 6 bases, J lost 6 bases, and 5 bases stayed unmatched. CDR3 in amino acids: CASRNRGPDEKLFF. Written as DNA, the CDR3 is TGTGCCAGTAGGAACAGGGGGCCGGATGAAAAACTGTTTTTT.

The rearrangement uses TRBV11-2 and TRBJ2-2; D is possibly TRBD1 (5 bases). Germline V gene data show CDR1 as SGHAT and CDR2 as FQNNGV. The germline V and J ends were trimmed by 4 bases and 6 bases, with 18 bases remaining between them. The CDR3 is made up of 16 amino acids. CDR3 sequence reads: CASSSPLSGLSGELFF. CDR3 in DNA: TGTGCCAGCAGCTCCCCTTTGTCAGGGCTCTCCGGGGAGCTGTTTTTT.

The chain has TRBV28 and TRBJ1-2; D gene ambiguous. V lost 3 bases, J lost 7 bases, and 15 bases lay in between. The CDR3 loop spans 14 amino acids. Germline V lookup: CDR1 MDHEN, CDR2 SYDVKM. CDR3 region: CASSFFGRSAGYTF. As DNA, the CDR3 is TGTGCCAGCAGTTTTTTTGGTCGTAGTGCTGGCTACACCTTC.

The chain uses TRBV27 and TRBJ1-5, with D possibly being TRBD1 (6 bases). Per the germline V gene, CDR1 is MNHEY and CDR2 is SMNVEV (reference sequence). Deletions cut 2 bases from V and 2 bases from J, with 13 bases between. The length of the CDR3 is 16 residues. CDR3: CASSLRGGLGNQPQHF. As DNA, the CDR3 is TGTGCCAGCAGTTTACGGGGGGGCCTGGGCAATCAGCCCCAGCATTTT.

As for this clone: Different DNA sequences within this sample yield the same CDR3. V is TRBV7-9 and J is TRBJ1-4; TRBD1 aligns across 11 bases. CDR1 is SEHNR, CDR2 FQNEAQ, per germline (reference sequence). The V gene end was trimmed by 3 bases and the J gene end by 8 bases; junction bases not matched to a gene: 2. The CDR3 is 14 amino acids. The CDR3 protein is CASSLGQGGEKLFF. CDR3 coding DNA: TGTGCCAGCAGCTTGGGACAGGGGGGCGAAAAACTGTTTTTT.

The rearrangement uses TRBV7-9 and TRBJ1-6; D is uncertain. Germline V gene sequence: CDR1 SEHNR, CDR2 FQNEAQ (reference sequence). The CDR3 extends over 14 amino acids. The ends were cut back, 5 bases at V and 11 bases at J, with 16 bases in the middle. The CDR3 DNA sequence: TGTGCCAGCAGCGGAGCTAATACGGTAACACCCCTCCACTTT. Its translation is CASSGANTVTPLHF.

This chain connects TRBV7-9 to TRBJ2-4, with D possibly TRBD1 on 6 matching bases. The CDR3 is made up of 15 amino acids. Germline CDR1 SEHNR, CDR2 FQNEAQ (reference sequence). Trimming took 5 bases from V and 1 from J, leaving 12 bases between them. This CDR3 reads CASSKYREAKNIQYF. The DNA for the CDR3 is TGTGCCAGCAGCAAGTACAGGGAGGCCAAAAACATTCAGTACTTC.

The chain combines TRBV19 with TRBJ1-4; the D is unclear. The germline V gene has CDR1 LNHDA and CDR2 SQIVND (reference sequence). V was cut by 5 bases and J by 0 bases, with 7 bases left in between. The CDR3 totals 14 residues. CDR3 nucleotide sequence: TGTGCCAGTAGTCGCGCGACAACTAATGAAAAACTGTTTTTT. Its protein product is CASSRATTNEKLFF.